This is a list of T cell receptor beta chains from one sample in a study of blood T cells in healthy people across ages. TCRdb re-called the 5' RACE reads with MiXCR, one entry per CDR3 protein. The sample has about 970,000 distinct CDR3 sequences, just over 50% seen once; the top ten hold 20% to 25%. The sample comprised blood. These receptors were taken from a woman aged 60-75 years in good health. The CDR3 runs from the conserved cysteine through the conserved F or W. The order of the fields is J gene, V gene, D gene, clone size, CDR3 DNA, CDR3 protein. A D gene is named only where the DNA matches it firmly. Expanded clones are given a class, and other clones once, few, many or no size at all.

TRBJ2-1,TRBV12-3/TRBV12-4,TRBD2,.,TGTGCCAGCAGTCCTGGGACTAGCGGGAGGGAGAATGAGCAGTTCTTT,CASSPGTSGRENEQFF
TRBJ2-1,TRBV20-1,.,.,TGCAGTGCTTCGAATAGTTTCGGTGAGCAGTTCTTC,CSASNSFGEQFF
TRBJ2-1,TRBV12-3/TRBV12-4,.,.,TGTGCCAGCGGGGACACCTCGACCAGTAGCTCCTACAATGAGCAGTTCTTC,CASGDTSTSSSYNEQFF
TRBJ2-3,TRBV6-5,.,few,TGTGCCAGCAGTTACAACGGGGAAGGTCCGCAGTATTTT,CASSYNGEGPQYF
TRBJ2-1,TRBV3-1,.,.,TGTGCCAGCAGCCACCGGGACTCTCGAAATGAGCAGTTCTTC,CASSHRDSRNEQFF
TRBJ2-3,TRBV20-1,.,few,TGCAGTGCTAGAGGCTCAATCCCTCACACAGATACGCAGTATTTT,CSARGSIPHTDTQYF
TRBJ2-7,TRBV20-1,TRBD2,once,TGCAGTGCTACGAGAAATAGCGGGCGGCGCTACGAGCAGTACTTC,CSATRNSGRRYEQYF
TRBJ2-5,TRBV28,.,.,TGTGCCAACAGTTTGGCCGGGAGAGAGACCCAGTACTTC,CANSLAGRETQYF
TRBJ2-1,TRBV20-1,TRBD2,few,TGCAGTGCTAGCGGGAGGAAGGGCCATGAGCAGTTCTTC,CSASGRKGHEQFF
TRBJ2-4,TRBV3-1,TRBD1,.,TGTGCCAGCAGCCTATCAGGGGGAATTCAGTACTTC,CASSLSGGIQYF
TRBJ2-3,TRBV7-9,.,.,TGTGCCAGCAGCCTTCAACCGGGCGCAATAAGCACAGATACGCAGTATTTT,CASSLQPGAISTDTQYF
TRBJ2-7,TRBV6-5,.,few,TGTGCCAGCGCCCGGGGAGGCTCCTACGAGCAGTACTTC,CASARGGSYEQYF
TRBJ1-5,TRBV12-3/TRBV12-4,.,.,TGTGCCAGCAGTTTCTCGGGAAGGGGCCAGCCCCAGCATTTT,CASSFSGRGQPQHF
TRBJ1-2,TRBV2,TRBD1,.,TGTGCCAGCAGTCTACAGGGGAGGAATGGCTACACCTTC,CASSLQGRNGYTF
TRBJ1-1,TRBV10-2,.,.,TGCGCCAGCATATCTAGGGGGATGGCTAACACTGAAGCTTTCTTT,CASISRGMANTEAFF
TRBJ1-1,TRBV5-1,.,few,TGCGCCAGCAGCTTGGGAGGGAAGAACACTGAAGCTTTCTTT,CASSLGGKNTEAFF
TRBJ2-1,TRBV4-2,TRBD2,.,TGTGCCAGCTCCCCGGGACTAGCGGGAGGCCCCGCTTTCAATGAGCAGTTCTTC,CASSPGLAGGPAFNEQFF
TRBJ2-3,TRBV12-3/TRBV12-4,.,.,TGTGCCAGCAGTTATGGGACCTTCACAGATACGCAGTATTTT,CASSYGTFTDTQYF